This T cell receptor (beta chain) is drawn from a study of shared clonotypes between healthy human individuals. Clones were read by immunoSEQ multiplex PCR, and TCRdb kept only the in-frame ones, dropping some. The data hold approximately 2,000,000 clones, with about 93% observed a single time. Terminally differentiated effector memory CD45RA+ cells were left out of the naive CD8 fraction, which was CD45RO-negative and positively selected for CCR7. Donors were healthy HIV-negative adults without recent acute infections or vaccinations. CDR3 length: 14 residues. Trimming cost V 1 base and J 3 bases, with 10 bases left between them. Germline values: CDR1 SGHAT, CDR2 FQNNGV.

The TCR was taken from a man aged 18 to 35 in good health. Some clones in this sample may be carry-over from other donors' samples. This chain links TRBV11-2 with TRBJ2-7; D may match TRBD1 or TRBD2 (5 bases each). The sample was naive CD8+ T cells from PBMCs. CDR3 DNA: TGTGCCAGCAGCTTAGGCCTGGGGGTCTACGAGCAGTACTTC. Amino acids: CASSLGLGVYEQYF.